This entry lists 31 T cell receptor beta chains sequenced from one sample in a study of T cell responses to AZD1222 COVID-19 vaccine. Clones were sequenced by immunoSEQ multiplex PCR, and TCRdb holds only the in-frame ones, with some missing. This sample yields approximately 180,000 clones, of which just over 85% are seen a single time; 7.5% to 9.5% belongs to the top ten. Specimen: peripheral blood, collected on day 0 of AZD1222 vaccination. These receptors were collected from an adult in good health.

The chain has TRBV11-2 and TRBJ2-3, with D perhaps being TRBD1 or TRBD2 (5 bases each). Germline V gives CDR1 SGHAT, CDR2 FQNNGV. V lost 1 base and J 4 bases, leaving 12 bases between the germline ends. This CDR3 is 15 amino acids long. The CDR3 loop is CASSLGGVEADTQYF. The CDR3 DNA follows: TGTGCCAGCAGCTTAGGAGGGGTCGAGGCAGATACGCAGTATTTT.

The V call is TRBV19, the J call TRBJ1-5, with D unclear. The V and J ends lost 11 bases and 11 bases respectively, with 16 bases between them. From germline, CDR1 is LNHDA and CDR2 SQIVND (reference sequence). The CDR3 has 11 residues. The CDR3 region has the DNA TGTGCCTCAATGGGAGCGCGATCCCAGCATTTT. Translation: CASMGARSQHF.

The J gene is TRBJ2-3, the V gene TRBV2, with unresolved D. In germline, CDR1 is SNHLY, CDR2 FYNNEI. V lost 3 bases and J lost 5, with 9 bases in between. CDR3 length equals 13 residues. Here the CDR3 DNA reads TGTGCCAGCAGTGATCAGTCAGAAGATACGCAGTATTTT. Translated: CASSDQSEDTQYF. Supplemented by reference TRBV2 and TRBJ2-3, the full variable domain reads EPEVTQTPSHQVTQMGQEVILRCVPISNHLYFYWYRQILGQKVEFLVSFYNNEISEKSEIFDDQFSVERPDGSNFTLKIRSTKLEDSAMYFCASSDQSEDTQYFGPGTRLTVL.

V is TRBV11-1 and J is TRBJ2-1; tentatively, D is TRBD2 (5 bases). Trimming took 3 bases from V and 4 from J, leaving 13 bases between them. This CDR3 has 15 amino acids. Germline V gene sequence: CDR1 SGHAT, CDR2 FQDESV (reference sequence). The CDR3 protein is CASSFRDSIYNEQFF. The CDR3 bases are TGTGCCAGCAGCTTCCGGGATTCAATATACAATGAGCAGTTCTTC.

The J gene is TRBJ1-1, the V gene TRBV29-1; D remains ambiguous. Trimming pared 7 bases from V and 2 bases from J, leaving 11 bases between. Germline CDR1 SQVTM, CDR2 ANQGSEA. The CDR3 is 12 amino acids. CDR3 residues: CSAAHGNTEAFF. The DNA for the CDR3 is TGCAGCGCTGCGCATGGAAACACTGAAGCTTTCTTT.

This clone has a single count. The V gene is TRBV7-3, the J gene TRBJ1-1; a weak D match, TRBD1 (5 bases). The CDR3 totals 16 residues. The V and J ends lost 2 bases and 4 bases respectively, with 17 bases between them. CDR1 SGHTA and CDR2 FQGTGA come from the germline V gene. Here the CDR3 reads CASSLLRGGVGTEAFF. CDR3 in DNA: TGTGCCAGCAGCTTATTGAGGGGAGGGGTGGGCACTGAAGCTTTCTTT.

This clone is a singleton in its sample. This chain connects TRBV28 to TRBJ2-1, with 8 bases lining up with TRBD1. The CDR3 runs 15 residues. The V and J ends lost 7 bases and 7 bases, in that order; junction bases with no gene match: 12. From germline, CDR1 is MDHEN and CDR2 SYDVKM. CDR3 region: CASTLIGTGINEQFF. The CDR3 DNA sequence: TGTGCCAGCACCCTCATCGGGACAGGTATAAATGAGCAGTTCTTC.

This clone occurred once. The V call is TRBV30, the J call TRBJ1-3; D is uncertain. Trimming took off 3 bases at V and 4 bases at J, with 13 bases between the two ends. Germline-derived CDR1 and CDR2 are GTSNPN and SVGIG (reference sequence). The CDR3 loop spans 14 amino acids. CDR3 in amino acids: CAWRSYSAGNTIYF. The CDR3 region has the DNA TGTGCCTGGAGGTCGTACTCTGCGGGAAACACCATATATTTT.

The V call is TRBV15, the J call TRBJ2-7, with 14 bases that match TRBD2. Trimming took 6 bases from V and 3 from J; bases not matched to a gene: 4. The germline CDR1 and CDR2 sequences are LNHNV and YYDKDF (reference sequence). The CDR3 contains 15 residues. The CDR3 protein is CATSPGTSGGYEQYF. DNA of the CDR3: TGTGCCACCAGTCCCGGGACTAGCGGGGGCTACGAGCAGTACTTC. Filled out from reference TRBV15 and TRBJ2-7, the complete variable domain reads DAMVIQNPRYQVTQFGKPVTLSCSQTLNHNVMYWYQQKSSQAPKLLFHYYDKDFNNEADTPDNFQSRRPNTSFCFLDIRSPGLGDTAMYLCATSPGTSGGYEQYFGPGTRLTVT.

CDR3 residues: CATSGDSPWGDGELFF. The CDR3 coding sequence is TGTGCCACCAGCGGGGACTCTCCTTGGGGGGACGGGGAGCTGTTTTTT. The chain uses TRBV15 and TRBJ2-2, with a tentative D call TRBD2 (6 bases). Trimming shortened V by 5 bases and J by 7 bases, and 20 bases separated the two germline ends. The CDR3 is 16 residues long. Germline V lookup: CDR1 LNHNV, CDR2 YYDKDF (reference sequence). Using reference TRBV15 and TRBJ2-2 for the parts outside the CDR3, the full variable domain is DAMVIQNPRYQVTQFGKPVTLSCSQTLNHNVMYWYQQKSSQAPKLLFHYYDKDFNNEADTPDNFQSRRPNTSFCFLDIRSPGLGDTAMYLCATSGDSPWGDGELFFGEGSRLTVL.

This chain links TRBV7-3 with TRBJ2-2; 11 nucleotides line up with TRBD2. The CDR3 is 14 residues long. With V trimmed by 2 bases and J by 7 bases, 0 bases remained unmatched. Germline loops: CDR1 SGHTA, CDR2 FQGTGA. In nucleotides, the CDR3 is TGTGCCAGCAGCTTAGGGACTAGCGGCGGGGAGCTGTTTTTT. The encoded protein is CASSLGTSGGELFF. Full variable domain (remainder filled in from reference TRBV7-3 and TRBJ2-2): GAGVSQTPSNKVTEKGKYVELRCDPISGHTALYWYRQSLGQGPEFLIYFQGTGAADDSGLPNDRFFAVRPEGSVSTLKIQRTERGDSAVYLCASSLGTSGGELFFGEGSRLTVL.

This rearrangement joins TRBV9 to TRBJ2-7; TRBD1 agrees at 7 bases. V gave up 0 bases and J gave up 3 bases; unmatched junction bases: 9. The CDR3 spans 16 residues. CDR1 is SGDLS, CDR2 YYNGEE, per germline. The CDR3 loop is CASSVGGRTGLYEQYF. The DNA for the CDR3 is TGTGCCAGCAGCGTAGGGGGGCGGACAGGCCTCTACGAGCAGTACTTC.

This clone was seen only a few times. The chain combines TRBV4-2 with TRBJ1-2; 7 nucleotides agree with TRBD1. Trimming removed 4 bases from V and 7 bases from J; junction bases left unmatched: 9. Germline loops: CDR1 LGHNA, CDR2 YNFKEQ. The CDR3 is 14 residues long. The CDR3 sequence: CASSRTGGFFGYTF. CDR3 sequence (DNA): TGTGCCAGCAGCCGGACAGGAGGGTTCTTTGGCTACACCTTC.

The chain carries TRBV3-1 (or the pseudogene TRBV3-2) and TRBJ1-5, with no clear D. Trimming took off 4 bases at V and 7 bases at J, with 20 bases between the two ends. Germline V gives CDR1 LGHDT, CDR2 YNNKEL (reference sequence). The CDR3 contains 16 residues. CDR3 sequence reads: CASSRGMGTRTQPQHF. CDR3 DNA sequence: TGTGCCAGCAGCCGGGGTATGGGTACCAGGACGCAGCCCCAGCATTTT.

The chain is built from TRBV7-9 and TRBJ1-4; 9 bases match TRBD1. The CDR3 spans 14 residues. Germline V lookup: CDR1 SEHNR, CDR2 FQNEAQ (reference sequence). V lost 3 bases and J lost 5; bases outside the gene matches: 1. This CDR3 is CASSLTGGNEKLFF. DNA for the CDR3: TGTGCCAGCAGCTTGACAGGGGGGAATGAAAAACTGTTTTTT.

V gene TRBV2 combines with J gene TRBJ1-4; TRBD1 aligns across 8 bases. J gave up 8 bases and V 6 bases, and 5 bases lay outside the gene matches. CDR3 size: 13 residues. CDR1 is SNHLY, CDR2 FYNNEI, per germline. DNA for the CDR3: TGTGCCAGCAGAGGGACAGGAGCCGAAAAACTGTTTTTT. Translated: CASRGTGAEKLFF.

The chain uses TRBV7-2 and TRBJ2-5; TRBD2 matches 10 bases. Looked up from germline, CDR1 is SGHTA and CDR2 is FQGNSA. The J segment lost 4 bases and the V segment lost 5 bases, leaving 10 bases of the junction unmatched. This CDR3 comprises 16 residues. In nucleotides, the CDR3 is TGTGCCAGCAGCACCCCCTCTAGCGGGGGACCAGAGACCCAGTACTTC. Translation: CASSTPSSGGPETQYF.

The chain uses TRBV27 and TRBJ2-1; TRBD1 might be the D (6 bases). Germline V lookup: CDR1 MNHEY, CDR2 SMNVEV (reference sequence). V lost 4 bases to trimming and J lost 10 bases, with 20 bases between them. The CDR3 extends over 15 amino acids. The CDR3 DNA follows: TGTGCCAGCAGTTCACAGGGCCCGACCGTATTCGAGCAGTTCTTC. It translates to CASSSQGPTVFEQFF.

The chain employs TRBV5-4 and TRBJ2-1; TRBD2 matches at 9 bases. The CDR3 has 18 residues. V trimming: 4 bases; J trimming: 6 bases; junction bases outside the gene matches: 17. Germline assignment: CDR1 SGHNT and CDR2 YYREEE (reference sequence). CDR3 DNA: TGTGCCAGCAGCCCCGGGGGTAGCGGGGGCCCGCAACTCAATGAGCAGTTCTTC. As protein: CASSPGGSGGPQLNEQFF.

V usage is TRBV9 and J usage is TRBJ1-5; possible D gene TRBD1, 5 bases. The V end lost 0 bases, the J end lost 3 bases, and 10 bases lay between the germline ends. Germline CDR1 is SGDLS and CDR2 is YYNGEE. This CDR3 has 15 amino acids. The CDR3 region has the DNA TGTGCCAGCAGCGTAGCGGGACTGATCAATCAGCCCCAGCATTTT. Protein product: CASSVAGLINQPQHF.

The chain employs TRBV6-5 and TRBJ2-5; weak D call: TRBD1 (6 bases). CDR1 is MNHEY, CDR2 SVGAGI, per germline. V was cut by 5 bases and J by 4 bases, with 14 bases left in between. This CDR3 is built from 14 residues. DNA of the CDR3: TGTGCCAGCAGTCTCACTCAGGGGCGAGAGACCCAGTACTTC. This gives the protein CASSLTQGRETQYF.

This chain uses TRBV6-5 with TRBJ1-6; D perhaps matches TRBD1 (6 bases). Germline V gene lookup returns CDR1 MNHEY and CDR2 SVGAGI. The CDR3 has 14 residues. V was shortened by 6 bases and J by 7 bases, with 13 bases between the two germline ends. Here the CDR3 reads CASRRGGQNSPLHF. CDR3 in DNA: TGTGCCAGCAGAAGAGGCGGACAGAATTCACCCCTCCACTTT.

The chain carries TRBV4-1 and TRBJ1-3; D is undetermined. The V end was cut by 5 bases, the J end by 0 bases, with 8 bases between. This CDR3 has 14 amino acids. The germline V gene encodes CDR1 MGHRA and CDR2 YSYEKL. CDR3 region: CASSIGSSGNTIYF. The CDR3 region has the DNA TGCGCCAGCAGCATTGGGAGCTCTGGAAACACCATATATTTT.

This clone was counted once. The chain has TRBV4-1 and TRBJ1-3; possibly TRBD1 for D (6 bases). This CDR3 is built from 16 residues. Germline V lookup: CDR1 MGHRA, CDR2 YSYEKL. V gave up 2 bases and J gave up 7 bases, with 18 bases separating them. CDR3 sequence (DNA): TGCGCCAGCAGCCAAAGCAAGGCAGGCAGGGGCAACACCATATATTTT. Amino acid sequence: CASSQSKAGRGNTIYF.

The chain couples TRBV3-1 (or the pseudogene TRBV3-2) to TRBJ2-3, with 13 nucleotides matching TRBD2. This CDR3 spans 19 amino acids. Per germline, CDR1 LGHDT and CDR2 YNNKEL (reference sequence). V gave up 8 bases and J gave up 0 bases; unmatched junction bases: 14. The CDR3 coding sequence is TGTGCCAGCGCAGAGGGACTAGCGGGGCCCAAGACTAGCACAGATACGCAGTATTTT. It specifies CASAEGLAGPKTSTDTQYF.

The chain uses TRBV11-2 and TRBJ1-1; D unresolved. This CDR3 has 14 amino acids. The germline CDR1 and CDR2 sequences are SGHAT and FQNNGV. V lost 2 bases, J lost 5 bases, and 12 bases lay in between. CDR3 amino acids: CASSLKPGGTEAFF. As DNA, the CDR3 is TGTGCCAGCAGCTTAAAGCCAGGCGGAACTGAAGCTTTCTTT.

V gene TRBV9 combines with J gene TRBJ2-7; 7 nucleotides match TRBD2. The germline gives CDR1 SGDLS, CDR2 YYNGEE. CDR3 length: 17 residues. V lost 3 bases, J lost 2 bases, and 14 bases stayed unmatched. The CDR3 sequence is CASSGSSVGGSPYEQYF. CDR3 bases: TGTGCCAGCAGCGGCTCCTCCGTGGGGGGGTCCCCCTACGAGCAGTACTTC. The full variable domain, with the rest looked up from reference TRBV9 and TRBJ2-7, is DSGVTQTPKHLITATGQRVTLRCSPRSGDLSVYWYQQSLDQGLQFLIQYYNGEERAKGNILERFSAQQFPDLHSELNLSSLELGDSALYFCASSGSSVGGSPYEQYFGPGTRLTVT.

The chain combines TRBV12-2 with TRBJ2-7; the D segment call TRBD2 is taken from the table without a DNA check. TRBV12-2 represents a pseudogene. CDR3 length equals 14 residues. In DNA form, the CDR3 reads TGTGCAAGTCGAACTAGCGGGGGGGCCTACGAGCAGTACTTC. It yields the protein CASRTSGGAYEQYF.

The J gene is TRBJ2-1, the V gene TRBV4-1; D possibly corresponds to TRBD2 (6 bases). Germline V lookup: CDR1 MGHRA, CDR2 YSYEKL. Trimming took 9 bases from V and 4 from J, leaving 10 bases between them. This CDR3 comprises 12 residues. The CDR3 loop is CASSGEYNEQFF. For the CDR3, the DNA is TGCGCCAGTTCGGGAGAATACAATGAGCAGTTCTTC.

The genes are TRBV27 and TRBJ1-5, with 8 bases aligning to TRBD1. The junction had 10 bases not matched to a gene; V was cut back by 9 bases and J by 0 bases. The CDR3 length is 16 residues. From germline, CDR1 is MNHEY and CDR2 SMNVEV (reference sequence). DNA of the CDR3: TGTGCCAGTCGCGACAGGGGCCCATATAGCAATCAGCCCCAGCATTTT. Translated: CASRDRGPYSNQPQHF.

The chain links TRBV7-9 to TRBJ2-7; unclear D gene. The CDR3 covers 11 residues. Trimming left V 5 bases short and J 3 bases short, with 5 bases between. Germline loops: CDR1 SEHNR, CDR2 FQNEAQ (reference sequence). CDR3 nucleotide sequence: TGTGCCAGCAGCCGTAACTACGAGCAGTACTTC. It yields the protein CASSRNYEQYF.